These 11 T cell receptor beta chains originate from one sample sequenced in a study of T cells of healthy individuals. TCRdb reprocessed the 5' RACE reads via MiXCR and lists one record per CDR3 protein. The table includes about 53,000 distinct CDR3 sequences, under 15% detected once. Every receptor here comes from a human donor in good health.

This chain joins TRBV4-2 and TRBJ1-2; 7 bases map to TRBD1. V was pared by 5 bases and J by 4 bases, with 13 bases of the junction left unmatched. The germline gives CDR1 LGHNA, CDR2 YNFKEQ. The CDR3 is made up of 16 amino acids. The CDR3 spells CASSTLRDRVIYGYTF. In nucleotides, the CDR3 is TGTGCCAGCAGCACCCTCCGGGACAGAGTCATCTATGGCTACACCTTC.

This clonotype was recorded many times. J is TRBJ2-6 and V is TRBV10-3; D uncertain. The CDR3 is 16 residues long. Germline V CDR1 and CDR2: ENHRY, SYGVKD. The V end lost 8 bases, the J end lost 0 bases, and 14 bases lay between the germline ends. CDR3 in DNA: TGTGCCATCCCCGGTCCCCAGAGCTCTGGGGCCAACGTCCTGACTTTC. This translates into CAIPGPQSSGANVLTF.

This clonotype was counted many times. The chain couples TRBV11-2 to TRBJ2-1, with TRBD2 as a possible D gene (5 bases). V gave up 5 bases and J gave up 0 bases, with 8 bases separating them. Germline V gene sequence: CDR1 SGHAT, CDR2 FQNNGV. The CDR3 runs 14 residues. The CDR3 bases are TGTGCCAGCAGCGCGGACTCCTCCTACAATGAGCAGTTCTTC. Its protein product is CASSADSSYNEQFF. Drawing the rest from reference TRBV11-2 and TRBJ2-1, the complete variable domain is EAGVAQSPRYKIIEKRQSVAFWCNPISGHATLYWYQQILGQGPKLLIQFQNNGVVDDSQLPKDRFSAERLKGVDSTLKIQPAKLEDSAVYLCASSADSSYNEQFFGPGTRLTVL.

This clonotype was seen more than once but under ten times. V and J are TRBV2 and TRBJ2-1; D is undetermined. V was clipped by 8 bases and J by 4 bases, with 9 bases between them. Germline values: CDR1 SNHLY, CDR2 FYNNEI. This CDR3 contains 12 residues. The CDR3 nucleotides are TGTGCCAGCGAGCACCGATACAATGAGCAGTTCTTC. It translates to CASEHRYNEQFF.

This chain uses TRBV5-1 with TRBJ2-7; TRBD1 is a possible D gene (6 bases). Germline CDR1 SGHRS, CDR2 YFSETQ. The CDR3 extends over 14 amino acids. Trimming left V 4 bases short and J 3 bases short, with 14 bases between. CDR3 DNA sequence: TGCGCCAGCAGCGGTGTACAGGGTGTCTACGAGCAGTACTTC. This encodes CASSGVQGVYEQYF.

CDR3 residues: CASSQSDRLPRVAEQFF. For the CDR3, the DNA is TGTGCCAGCAGCCAAAGTGATCGGCTTCCTAGGGTTGCTGAGCAGTTCTTC. This rearrangement joins TRBV3-1 to TRBJ2-1; D remains ambiguous. The germline V and J ends were trimmed by 2 bases and 9 bases, with 23 bases remaining between them. This CDR3 is built from 17 residues. CDR1 and CDR2 (germline): LGHDT, YNNKEL (reference sequence).

V and J are TRBV4-3 and TRBJ1-6; TRBD1 agrees at 7 bases. V dropped 4 bases and J dropped 7; count of bases not matched to a gene: 7. The CDR3 contains 15 residues. Germline CDR1 reads LGHNA; CDR2 reads YSLEER. The CDR3 here is CASSRTGAQNSPLHF. CDR3 bases: TGCGCCAGCAGCCGAACAGGGGCTCAAAATTCACCCCTCCACTTT.

This clonotype was detected many times. The chain links TRBV5-6 to TRBJ2-3; the D gene could be TRBD1 or TRBD2 (5 bases each). CDR1 is SGHDT and CDR2 is YYEEEE in the germline V gene. This CDR3 contains 14 residues. V was cut by 3 bases and J by 10 bases, with 18 bases left in between. As DNA, the CDR3 is TGTGCCAGCAGCTCGCTGAGGGGTGGCCCTGCGCAGTATTTT. Protein: CASSSLRGGPAQYF.

There are a few counts of this clonotype. The V gene is TRBV20-1, the J gene TRBJ2-3; tentatively, D is TRBD2 (7 bases). Trimming stripped 0 bases from V and 1 base from J, with 11 bases between. Germline CDR1 and CDR2: DFQATT and SNEGSKA (reference sequence). The CDR3 is made up of 15 amino acids. In DNA, the CDR3 is TGCAGTGCTAGAGATAGGGGGGGCGGCACAGATACGCAGTATTTT. Residues: CSARDRGGGTDTQYF.

This clonotype has only a few counts. The V and J genes are TRBV5-1 and TRBJ1-5; TRBD1 matches 7 bases. The V gene's germline CDR1 is SGHRS and CDR2 YFSETQ. This CDR3 is built from 14 residues. Unmatched junction bases numbered 2, after V lost 3 bases and J lost 2 bases. The CDR3 DNA is TGCGCCAGCAGCTCCGGGACAGGCAATCAGCCCCAGCATTTT. Its protein product is CASSSGTGNQPQHF.

This clonotype has at least ten counts. The chain is built from TRBV12-3 or TRBV12-4 and TRBJ2-7; 7 bases align to TRBD2. Trimming removed 6 bases from V and 6 bases from J; junction bases left unmatched: 8. This CDR3 comprises 13 residues. CDR3 region: CASRAGWGGEQYF. The DNA of the CDR3 is TGTGCCAGCAGAGCGGGGTGGGGAGGCGAGCAGTACTTC.